This TCR beta chain was documented in a study of CD8+CD57+ T cells in acquired aplastic anemia. Findings and limits, study-wide: Both patients and controls carried the same twenty-nine CD8+ CDR3 sequences.

Per the germline V gene, CDR1 is SGHTA and CDR2 is FQGTGA. This CDR3 contains 14 residues. Trimming shortened V by 5 bases and J by 11 bases, and 19 bases separated the two germline ends. Regarding this clonotype: Its antigen is currently unknown.

For CDR3 and TCR beta VDJ profiling, genomic DNA was the template used. TCRdb analysed the reads with MiXCR anew, one entry per CDR3 protein. The sample holds more than 250,000 distinct CDR3 sequences; about 80% are singletons and the top ten take 35% to 50%. The sequenced patients had an expansion of CD8+CD57+ cells seen by flow cytometry. Severe acquired aplastic anemia affected all patients. None of the patients had been given any therapy when their blood was sampled. The chain carries TRBV7-3 and TRBJ1-5; D gene uncertain. The sequencing input was sorted CD4+, CD8+, or CD8+CD57+ T cells (not recorded which) from PBMCs. The TCR sequence derives from a human donor with aplastic anemia. The CDR3 loop reads CASSESGSTDTQHF. The CDR3 DNA reads as TGTGCCAGCAGCGAATCGGGAAGCACTGATACCCAGCATTTT.